Presented here are 2 T cell receptor beta chains from one specimen sequenced in a study of blood T cell repertoires in COVID-19. The table came from immunoSEQ multiplex PCR; TCRdb's copy has only in-frame clones and leaves some out. The repertoire holds about 6,800 clones, with more than 85% as singletons. The sequenced sample was peripheral blood. The receptor set was obtained from a human donor in a cohort sampled during active COVID-19.

This chain connects TRBV5-1 to TRBJ1-3; no clear D gene. The V end was cut by 0 bases, the J end by 0 bases, with 7 bases between. The CDR3 spans 15 residues. Germline V gives CDR1 SGHRS, CDR2 YFSETQ. The CDR3: CASSLALSSGNTIYF. The CDR3 region has the DNA TGCGCCAGCAGCTTGGCCCTTAGCTCTGGAAACACCATATATTTT.

V usage is TRBV30 and J usage is TRBJ2-1, with D possibly being TRBD2 (7 bases). The germline gives CDR1 GTSNPN, CDR2 SVGIG (reference sequence). The CDR3 extends over 13 amino acids. Trimming left V 8 bases short and J 1 base short, with 12 bases between. The CDR3 sequence is CASKGGSYNEQFF. CDR3 sequence (DNA): TGTGCCAGCAAGGGGGGGTCCTACAATGAGCAGTTCTTC.